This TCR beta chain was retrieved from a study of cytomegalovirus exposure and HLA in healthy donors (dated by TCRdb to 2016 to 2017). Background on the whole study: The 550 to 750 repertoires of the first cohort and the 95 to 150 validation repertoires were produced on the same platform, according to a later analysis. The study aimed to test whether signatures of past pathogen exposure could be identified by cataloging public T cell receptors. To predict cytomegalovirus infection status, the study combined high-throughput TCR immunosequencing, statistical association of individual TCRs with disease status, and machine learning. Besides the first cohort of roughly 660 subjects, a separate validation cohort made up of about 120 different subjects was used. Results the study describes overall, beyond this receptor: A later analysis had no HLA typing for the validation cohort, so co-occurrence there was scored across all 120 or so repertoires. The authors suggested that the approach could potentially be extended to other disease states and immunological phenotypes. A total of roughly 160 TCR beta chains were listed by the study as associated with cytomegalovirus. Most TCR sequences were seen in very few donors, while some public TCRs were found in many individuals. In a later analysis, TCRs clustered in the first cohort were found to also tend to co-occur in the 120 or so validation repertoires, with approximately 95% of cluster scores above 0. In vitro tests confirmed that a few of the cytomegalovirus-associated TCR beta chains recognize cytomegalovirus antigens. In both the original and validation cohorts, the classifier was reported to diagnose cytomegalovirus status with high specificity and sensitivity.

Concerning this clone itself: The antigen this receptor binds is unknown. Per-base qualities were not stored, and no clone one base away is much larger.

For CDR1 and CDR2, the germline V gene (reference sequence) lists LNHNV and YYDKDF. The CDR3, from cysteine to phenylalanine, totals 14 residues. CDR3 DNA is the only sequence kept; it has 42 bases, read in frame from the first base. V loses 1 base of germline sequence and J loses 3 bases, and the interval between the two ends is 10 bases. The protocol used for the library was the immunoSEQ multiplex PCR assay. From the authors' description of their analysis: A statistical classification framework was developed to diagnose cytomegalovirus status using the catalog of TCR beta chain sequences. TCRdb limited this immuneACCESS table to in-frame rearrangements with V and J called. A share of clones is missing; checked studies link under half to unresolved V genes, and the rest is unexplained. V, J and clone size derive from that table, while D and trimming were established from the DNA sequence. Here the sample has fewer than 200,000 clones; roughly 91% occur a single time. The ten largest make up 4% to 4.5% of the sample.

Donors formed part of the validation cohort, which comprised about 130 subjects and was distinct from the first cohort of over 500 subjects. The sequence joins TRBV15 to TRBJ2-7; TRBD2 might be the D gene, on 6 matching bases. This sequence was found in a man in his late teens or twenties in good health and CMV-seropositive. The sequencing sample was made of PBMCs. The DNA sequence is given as TGTGCCACCAGCAGAGGAAGTAGCGGCTACGAGCAGTACTTC. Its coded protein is CATSRGSSGYEQYF.